A selection of T cell receptor beta chains follows, all from one sample in a study of blood T cell repertoires in COVID-19. Assay: immunoSEQ multiplex PCR; the TCRdb copy retains only in-frame clones and omits some. Of around 300,000 clones in the sample, around 90% are singletons; the top ten hold around 3%. Sequenced input: PBMCs or T cells enriched from blood (not recorded which). These receptor sequences come from a woman between 50 and 59 years old who had recovered from COVID-19. Each CDR3 is given without its conserved first and last residue. Each record gives: V gene, CDR3 length, J gene, CDR3 protein.

TRBV9	13	TRBJ2-3	ASSVVAGSTDTQY
TRBV5-1	13	TRBJ1-3	ASSLTVSSGNTIY
TRBV4-3	12	TRBJ1-4	ASSQQGYSEKLF
TRBV24-1	16	TRBJ1-4	ATSEAGTGGVMGEKLF
TRBV19	11	TRBJ2-7	ASSRVNSYEQY
TRBV5-1	16	TRBJ2-3	ASSLGGLAGSGTDTQY
TRBV6-5	12	TRBJ2-1	ASSRSFPYNEQF
TRBV7-9	12	TRBJ1-1	ASSFRGANTEAF
TRBV5-1	10	TRBJ1-4	ASSFSNEKLF
TRBV7-2	11	TRBJ1-1	ASSFQWNTEAF
TRBV10-2	13	TRBJ2-2	ASRNPGDDTGELF
TRBV13	14	TRBJ1-4	ASSLKTDSGNEKLF
TRBV7-2	11	TRBJ1-2	ASSFGDNYGYT
TRBV14	12	TRBJ1-1	ASSLIAGVTEAF
TRBV24-1	15	TRBJ2-1	ATSDPGLADRYNEQF
TRBV6-1	12	TRBJ1-2	ASSEADSVYGYT